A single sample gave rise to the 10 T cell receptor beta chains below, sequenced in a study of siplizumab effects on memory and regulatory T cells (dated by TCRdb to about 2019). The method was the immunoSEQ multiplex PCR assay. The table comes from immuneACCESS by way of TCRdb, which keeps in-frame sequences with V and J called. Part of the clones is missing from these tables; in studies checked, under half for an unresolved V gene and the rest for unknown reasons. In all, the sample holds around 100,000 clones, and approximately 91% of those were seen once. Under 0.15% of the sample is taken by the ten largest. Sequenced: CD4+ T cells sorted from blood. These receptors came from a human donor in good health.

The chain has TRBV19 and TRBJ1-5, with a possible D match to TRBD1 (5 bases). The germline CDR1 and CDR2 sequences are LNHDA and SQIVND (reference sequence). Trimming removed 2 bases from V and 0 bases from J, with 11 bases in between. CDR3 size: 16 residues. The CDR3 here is CASSIRQGNSNQPQHF. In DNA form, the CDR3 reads TGTGCCAGTAGTATAAGGCAGGGAAATAGCAATCAGCCCCAGCATTTT. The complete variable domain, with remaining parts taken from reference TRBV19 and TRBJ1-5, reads DGGITQSPKYLFRKEGQNVTLSCEQNLNHDAMYWYRQDPGQGLRLIYYSQIVNDFQKGDIAEGYSVSREKKESFPLTVTSAQKNPTAFYLCASSIRQGNSNQPQHFGDGTRLSIL.

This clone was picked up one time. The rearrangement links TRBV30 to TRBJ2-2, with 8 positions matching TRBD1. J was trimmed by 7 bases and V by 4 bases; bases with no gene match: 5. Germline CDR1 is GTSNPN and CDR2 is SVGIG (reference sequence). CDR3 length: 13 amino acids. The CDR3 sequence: CAWTWTGFGELFF. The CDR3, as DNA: TGTGCCTGGACGTGGACAGGGTTCGGGGAGCTGTTTTTT. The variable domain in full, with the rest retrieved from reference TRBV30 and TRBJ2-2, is SQTIHQWPATLVQPVGSPLSLECTVEGTSNPNLYWYRQAAGRGLQLLFYSVGIGQISSEVPQNLSASRPQDRQFILSSKKLLLSDSGFYLCAWTWTGFGELFFGEGSRLTVL.

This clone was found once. The CDR3 loop reads CASSVAGGPASYEQYF. CDR3 sequence (DNA): TGTGCCAGCAGCGTAGCGGGGGGCCCGGCCTCCTACGAGCAGTACTTC. The chain links TRBV9 to TRBJ2-7; perhaps TRBD2 as D (7 bases). Trimming removed 0 bases from V and 0 bases from J, with 13 bases in between. CDR1 and CDR2 from the germline V gene are SGDLS and YYNGEE. The CDR3 covers 16 residues.

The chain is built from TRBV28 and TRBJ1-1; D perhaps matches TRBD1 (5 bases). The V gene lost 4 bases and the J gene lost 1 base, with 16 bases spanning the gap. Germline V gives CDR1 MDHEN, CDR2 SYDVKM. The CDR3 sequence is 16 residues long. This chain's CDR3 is CASSSGGSGANTEAFF. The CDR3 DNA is TGTGCCAGCAGTTCCGGAGGAAGTGGGGCGAACACTGAAGCTTTCTTT.

CDR3 loop: CASSFRSDREYGYTF. Written as DNA, the CDR3 is TGTGCCAGCAGCTTCCGGTCCGACAGGGAGTATGGCTACACCTTC. This chain connects TRBV7-9 to TRBJ1-2, with 7 bases matching TRBD1. From germline, CDR1 is SEHNR and CDR2 FQNEAQ (reference sequence). V lost 3 bases and J lost 5; bases outside the gene matches: 9. The CDR3 contains 15 residues. The variable domain in full, with the rest retrieved from reference TRBV7-9 and TRBJ1-2, is DTGVSQNPRHKITKRGQNVTFRCDPISEHNRLYWYRQTLGQGPEFLTYFQNEAQLEKSRLLSDRFSAERPKGSFSTLEIQRTEQGDSAMYLCASSFRSDREYGYTFGSGTRLTVV.

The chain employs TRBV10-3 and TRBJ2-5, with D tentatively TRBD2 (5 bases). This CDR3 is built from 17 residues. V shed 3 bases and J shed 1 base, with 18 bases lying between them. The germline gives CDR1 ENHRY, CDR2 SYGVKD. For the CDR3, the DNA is TGTGCCATCAGTGAAGTACGGGGTGGGCCCATCCAAGAGACCCAGTACTTC. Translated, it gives CAISEVRGGPIQETQYF.

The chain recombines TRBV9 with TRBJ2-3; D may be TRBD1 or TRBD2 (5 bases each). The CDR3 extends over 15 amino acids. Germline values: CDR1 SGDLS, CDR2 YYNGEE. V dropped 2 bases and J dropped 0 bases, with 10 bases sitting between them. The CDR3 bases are TGTGCCAGCAGCGTGGTCGGGGCCAGCACAGATACGCAGTATTTT. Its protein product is CASSVVGASTDTQYF.

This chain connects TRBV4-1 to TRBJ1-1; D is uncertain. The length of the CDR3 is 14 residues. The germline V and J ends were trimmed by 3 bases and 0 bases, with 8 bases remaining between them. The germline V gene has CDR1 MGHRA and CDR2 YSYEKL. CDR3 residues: CASSHPPMNTEAFF. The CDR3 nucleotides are TGCGCCAGCAGCCACCCTCCGATGAACACTGAAGCTTTCTTT.

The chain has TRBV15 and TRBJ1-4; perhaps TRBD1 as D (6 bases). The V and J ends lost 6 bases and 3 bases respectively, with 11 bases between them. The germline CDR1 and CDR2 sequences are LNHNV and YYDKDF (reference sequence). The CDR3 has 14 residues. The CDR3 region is CATSQRGANEKLFF. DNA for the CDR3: TGTGCCACCAGTCAAAGGGGGGCTAATGAAAAACTGTTTTTT.

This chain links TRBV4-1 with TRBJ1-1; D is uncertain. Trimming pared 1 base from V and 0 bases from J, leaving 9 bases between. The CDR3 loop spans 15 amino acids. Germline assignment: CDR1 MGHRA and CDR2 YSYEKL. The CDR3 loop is CASSQVERMNTEAFF. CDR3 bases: TGCGCCAGCAGCCAAGTAGAACGGATGAACACTGAAGCTTTCTTT.